These 28 T cell receptor beta chains share one sample of origin, sequenced in a study of T-cell memory formation after mild COVID-19. In TCRdb, the 5' RACE reads were re-called with MiXCR into one record per CDR3 protein. The repertoire has 450,000 or so distinct CDR3 sequences, 15% to 25% of them found once; the top ten carry more than 8%. The sequencing sample was made of PBMCs or a T cell subset sorted from them (not recorded which). Receptor source: an adult woman who had mild COVID-19 (a few samples of this study predate the infection). Cell type and time point are not known.

CDR3 protein: CASSHLDQETQYF. DNA for the CDR3: TGCGCCAGCAGCCACCTAGACCAAGAGACCCAGTACTTC. The chain uses TRBV10-2 and TRBJ2-5; no definite D call. Germline CDR1 WSHSY, CDR2 SAAADI. V was shortened by 6 bases and J by 0 bases, with 8 bases between the two germline ends. The CDR3 has 13 amino acids.

V usage is TRBV7-9 and J usage is TRBJ1-2; 10 nucleotides agree with TRBD1. The CDR3 covers 17 residues. Germline-derived CDR1 and CDR2 are SEHNR and FQNEAQ (reference sequence). J was trimmed by 0 bases and V by 3 bases; bases with no gene match: 7. The CDR3 protein is CASSLRDRGASNYGYTF. The CDR3 nucleotides are TGTGCCAGCAGCTTGCGGGACAGGGGAGCCTCTAACTATGGCTACACCTTC.

This clonotype was picked up a small number of times. This chain joins TRBV15 and TRBJ1-5, with 8 bases fitting TRBD1. Germline CDR1 LNHNV, CDR2 YYDKDF (reference sequence). After removal of 1 base from V and 2 bases from J, the junction contained 4 bases not matched to a gene. This CDR3 has 16 residues. The CDR3 here is CATSRGGDRRNQPQHF. DNA of the CDR3: TGTGCCACCAGCAGAGGTGGGGACAGGCGCAATCAGCCCCAGCATTTT. The full variable domain, rest sourced from reference TRBV15 and TRBJ1-5, is DAMVIQNPRYQVTQFGKPVTLSCSQTLNHNVMYWYQQKSSQAPKLLFHYYDKDFNNEADTPDNFQSRRPNTSFCFLDIRSPGLGDTAMYLCATSRGGDRRNQPQHFGDGTRLSIL.

Only a few counts were recorded for this clonotype. This chain joins TRBV12-3 or TRBV12-4 and TRBJ1-1; 11 bases match TRBD1. The CDR3 runs to 15 residues. Germline trimming cut 6 bases from V and 1 base from J; bases unmatched to any gene: 4. The CDR3: CASRDRGRWNTEAFF. CDR3 sequence (DNA): TGTGCCAGCAGGGACAGGGGGCGATGGAACACTGAAGCTTTCTTT.

This rearrangement joins TRBV5-1 to TRBJ2-6, with a possible D match to TRBD1 (6 bases). Germline assignment: CDR1 SGHRS and CDR2 YFSETQ. CDR3 length: 18 residues. Deletions cut 5 bases from V and 1 base from J, with 19 bases between. CDR3 in DNA: TGCGCCAGCAGGGTGGGGGCGTCCCCTTCTTCTGGGGCCAACGTCCTGACTTTC. Translated, it gives CASRVGASPSSGANVLTF.

This clonotype was recorded a few times. J is TRBJ1-2 and V is TRBV20-1; D is unclear. The CDR3 runs to 11 residues. The V gene lost 0 bases and the J gene lost 6 bases, with 5 bases spanning the gap. Germline V CDR1 and CDR2: DFQATT, SNEGSKA (reference sequence). The CDR3 sequence: CSARERDGYTF. CDR3 DNA sequence: TGCAGTGCTAGAGAACGGGATGGCTACACCTTC.

The J gene is TRBJ1-2, the V gene TRBV6-2 or TRBV6-3; 8 bases fit TRBD1. V lost 2 bases and J lost 5; bases outside the gene matches: 7. Germline V gene lookup returns CDR1 MNHEY and CDR2 SVGEGT. CDR3 length equals 15 residues. The CDR3 DNA sequence: TGTGCCAGCAGTTACCCGGGACAGGCACGATATGGCTACACCTTC. Encoded protein: CASSYPGQARYGYTF.

This clonotype has only a few counts. The CDR3 is CASSVGVRGLGTEAFF. The DNA of the CDR3 is TGTGCCAGCAGCGTAGGGGTACGGGGGCTGGGCACTGAAGCTTTCTTT. The genes are TRBV9 and TRBJ1-1; TRBD1 might be the D (6 bases). This CDR3 is built from 16 residues. Per the germline V gene, CDR1 is SGDLS and CDR2 is YYNGEE. V lost 0 bases and J 4 bases, leaving 16 bases between the germline ends.

This clonotype showed up just a few times. V is TRBV5-1 and J is TRBJ2-7; D might be TRBD1 (6 bases). Trimming removed 0 bases from V and 4 bases from J, with 11 bases in between. The germline V gene encodes CDR1 SGHRS and CDR2 YFSETQ. This CDR3 has 14 amino acids. The CDR3 here is CASSLGQALYEQYF. Here the CDR3 DNA reads TGCGCCAGCAGCTTGGGACAGGCGCTATACGAGCAGTACTTC.

The chain employs TRBV12-3 or TRBV12-4 and TRBJ2-7; 7 nucleotides line up with TRBD1. The CDR3 consists of 13 residues. V gave up 4 bases and J gave up 4 bases; unmatched junction bases: 4. The CDR3 DNA sequence: TGTGCCAGCAGTTCCGGGACAGATTACGAGCAGTACTTC. This codes for CASSSGTDYEQYF.

This clonotype was seen ten or more times. The chain uses TRBV20-1 and TRBJ2-1; 11 bases map to TRBD2. V shed 6 bases, J shed 3 bases, and the junction held 19 bases outside the gene matches. This CDR3 has 19 residues. The germline gives CDR1 DFQATT, CDR2 SNEGSKA (reference sequence). The CDR3 loop is CSAPRPGGALAGDYNEQFF. CDR3 nucleotide sequence: TGCAGTGCCCCAAGACCGGGCGGCGCACTAGCGGGAGACTACAATGAGCAGTTCTTC.

The chain recombines TRBV24-1 with TRBJ1-4; 12 bases are a match to TRBD1. CDR3 length: 18 residues. V shed 4 bases, J shed 8 bases, and the junction held 13 bases outside the gene matches. Germline V CDR1 and CDR2: KGHDR, SFDVKD. The CDR3 region has the DNA TGTGCCACCAGTGAGGCCGGGACAGGGGGCGCATTGGGCGAAAAACTGTTTTTT. Translation: CATSEAGTGGALGEKLFF.

This clonotype has a handful of counts. The chain is built from TRBV2 and TRBJ1-2; tentatively, D is TRBD1 (5 bases). The CDR3 is made up of 16 amino acids. V was shortened by 1 base and J by 3 bases, with 15 bases between the two germline ends. The germline V gene has CDR1 SNHLY and CDR2 FYNNEI. The CDR3 loop is CASSEVGILGDYGYTF. The CDR3 DNA is TGTGCCAGCAGTGAAGTGGGGATCTTGGGGGACTATGGCTACACCTTC.

This sequence joins TRBV7-9 and TRBJ2-3; TRBD2 aligns across 7 bases. V was pared by 5 bases and J by 4 bases, with 6 bases of the junction left unmatched. Germline V CDR1 and CDR2: SEHNR, FQNEAQ (reference sequence). CDR3 length equals 14 residues. In DNA form, the CDR3 reads TGTGCCAGCAGCCATCGGGAGGCCCCAGATACGCAGTATTTT. Protein product: CASSHREAPDTQYF.

This clonotype was detected only a few times. This chain uses TRBV29-1 with TRBJ2-1; maybe TRBD2 (5 bases). CDR3 length: 12 amino acids. Trimming pared 0 bases from V and 7 bases from J, leaving 7 bases between. Looked up from germline, CDR1 is SQVTM and CDR2 is ANQGSEA. Here the CDR3 DNA reads TGCAGCGTTGAAGATCGAGGGAATGAGCAGTTCTTC. Protein: CSVEDRGNEQFF.

This rearrangement joins TRBV6-5 to TRBJ2-1; the D is unclear. The CDR3 runs to 16 residues. The germline V gene encodes CDR1 MNHEY and CDR2 SVGAGI. V lost 2 bases, J lost 3 bases, and 14 bases lay in between. CDR3 nucleotide sequence: TGTGCCAGCAGTTACGCCGCTAGTCCCATCTACAATGAGCAGTTCTTC. It yields the protein CASSYAASPIYNEQFF.

This clonotype has just a few counts. This rearrangement joins TRBV7-9 to TRBJ2-7, with D possibly TRBD1 on 5 matching bases. V was pared by 5 bases and J by 0 bases, with 14 bases between. This CDR3 comprises 15 residues. CDR1 and CDR2 from the germline V gene are SEHNR and FQNEAQ (reference sequence). The CDR3, as DNA: TGTGCCAGCAGCCATCAGGGAAGGAGCTCCTACGAGCAGTACTTC. It translates to CASSHQGRSSYEQYF.

This clonotype showed up just a few times. V and J are TRBV12-3 or TRBV12-4 and TRBJ2-2; 14 bases match TRBD2. This CDR3 region has 20 residues. Trimming at V came to 6 bases and at J to 1 base, leaving 13 bases not matched to a gene. The CDR3 DNA reads TGTGCCAGCAGCCGGCAGGGGAGCGGACTAGCGGGAGGGAACACCGGGGAGCTGTTTTTT. This gives the protein CASSRQGSGLAGGNTGELFF.

The rearrangement joins TRBV20-1 to TRBJ2-7; TRBD2 agrees at 7 bases. With 2 bases clipped from V and 4 bases from J, the junction kept 8 bases outside the gene matches. Germline V gives CDR1 DFQATT, CDR2 SNEGSKA (reference sequence). This CDR3 region has 14 residues. CDR3 sequence reads: CSARRAGMEYEQYF. DNA of the CDR3: TGCAGTGCTAGACGAGCGGGAATGGAGTACGAGCAGTACTTC.

The chain is built from TRBV24-1 and TRBJ2-1; 9 nucleotides agree with TRBD2. CDR1 and CDR2 (germline): KGHDR, SFDVKD. After removal of 2 bases from V and 2 bases from J, the junction contained 3 bases not matched to a gene. This CDR3 has 16 residues. In DNA form, the CDR3 reads TGTGCCACCAGTGATTCTAGCGGGGAAGCCTACAATGAGCAGTTCTTC. This sequence encodes CATSDSSGEAYNEQFF.

This clonotype was seen a few times. The gene calls are TRBV12-3 or TRBV12-4 and TRBJ2-7; weak D call: TRBD2 (5 bases). The CDR3 is 15 residues long. V was clipped by 3 bases and J by 2 bases, with 14 bases between them. CDR3 loop: CASSLRSGNAYEQYF. The DNA for the CDR3 is TGTGCCAGCAGTTTGAGGAGCGGCAATGCCTACGAGCAGTACTTC.

The CDR3: CASGSATRDTDTQYF. In nucleotides, the CDR3 is TGTGCCAGCGGTTCGGCTACGCGGGACACAGATACGCAGTATTTT. The chain uses TRBV9 and TRBJ2-3, with D possibly being TRBD2 (6 bases). The CDR3 totals 15 residues. Deletions cut 7 bases from V and 2 bases from J, with 17 bases between. Germline lookup yields CDR1 SGDLS and CDR2 YYNGEE. Variable domain in full (rest from reference TRBV9 and TRBJ2-3): DSGVTQTPKHLITATGQRVTLRCSPRSGDLSVYWYQQSLDQGLQFLIQYYNGEERAKGNILERFSAQQFPDLHSELNLSSLELGDSALYFCASGSATRDTDTQYFGPGTRLTVL.

The chain links TRBV29-1 to TRBJ1-1; D gene ambiguous. V was cut by 4 bases and J by 2 bases, with 5 bases left in between. The length of the CDR3 is 11 residues. Germline CDR1 SQVTM, CDR2 ANQGSEA. CDR3 DNA sequence: TGCAGCGTTGCTTTTAACACTGAAGCTTTCTTT. This encodes CSVAFNTEAFF.

This chain joins TRBV6-4 and TRBJ1-1; 8 bases map to TRBD1. Germline CDR1 and CDR2: MRHNA and SNTAGT. The J segment lost 5 bases and the V segment lost 6 bases, leaving 8 bases of the junction unmatched. The CDR3 extends over 14 amino acids. The CDR3 reads CASRAGQGGTEAFF. CDR3 bases: TGTGCCAGCAGGGCCGGACAGGGTGGGACTGAAGCTTTCTTT.

This clonotype was seen a few times. V and J are TRBV12-3 or TRBV12-4 and TRBJ1-4, with no clear D. The CDR3 is 18 residues long. V was pared by 0 bases and J by 0 bases, with 14 bases between. In DNA, the CDR3 is TGTGCCAGCAGTTTAGCAGCCTCATCGGCACCAACTAATGAAAAACTGTTTTTT. The encoded protein is CASSLAASSAPTNEKLFF.

The chain is built from TRBV6-2 or TRBV6-3 and TRBJ2-2, with 7 bases aligning to TRBD1. V shed 7 bases and J 6 bases; nucleotides not matched to a gene: 5. This CDR3 spans 13 amino acids. Germline lookup yields CDR1 MNHEY and CDR2 SVGEGT. CDR3 nucleotides: TGTGCCAGCACGTGGGACAGCCCCGGGGAGCTGTTTTTT. Encoded protein: CASTWDSPGELFF.

The genes are TRBV7-9 and TRBJ1-2; possible D gene TRBD1, 5 bases. This CDR3 is built from 12 residues. The germline V gene has CDR1 SEHNR and CDR2 FQNEAQ (reference sequence). V was cut by 2 bases and J by 6 bases, with 7 bases left in between. CDR3 in amino acids: CASSLSGNGYTF. The CDR3 DNA follows: TGTGCCAGCAGCTTATCAGGGAATGGCTACACCTTC.

The table lists this clonotype with a few counts. DNA of the CDR3: TGCGCCAGCAGCCCCGACAGGGAGGGGTCCGAGCAGTACTTC. It is translated as CASSPDREGSEQYF. V is TRBV5-1 and J is TRBJ2-7; D tentatively fits TRBD1 or TRBD2 (7 bases each). Germline-derived CDR1 and CDR2 are SGHRS and YFSETQ. Between the trimmed V and J ends, which lost 4 bases and 6 bases, there was a span of 17 bases. There are 14 residues in the CDR3.